A single sample gave rise to the 25 T cell receptor beta chains below, sequenced in a study of blood T cell repertoires in COVID-19. Assay: immunoSEQ multiplex PCR; the TCRdb copy retains only in-frame clones and omits some. The sample has around 300,000 clones, about nine tenths seen once. Sequences were obtained from peripheral blood. All receptors derive from a man aged 50 or older with active or convalescent COVID-19.

This chain connects TRBV7-2 to TRBJ1-2, with 8 bases that match TRBD1. The V segment lost 2 bases and the J segment 4 bases; nucleotides outside the gene matches: 0. The CDR3 has 13 residues. Germline V gene lookup returns CDR1 SGHTA and CDR2 FQGNSA. The CDR3, as DNA: TGTGCCAGCAGCTTACAGGGGGCCTATGGCTACACCTTC. Protein: CASSLQGAYGYTF.

The J gene is TRBJ2-3, the V gene TRBV5-4; no clear D. The CDR3 totals 14 residues. V dropped 3 bases and J dropped 2 bases, with 10 bases sitting between them. Per germline, CDR1 SGHNT and CDR2 YYREEE (reference sequence). This CDR3 reads CASSSTVATDTQYF. In DNA, the CDR3 is TGTGCCAGCAGCTCAACAGTGGCCACAGATACGCAGTATTTT.

This clone was observed a few times. The rearrangement links TRBV5-1 to TRBJ2-2, with 7 positions matching TRBD1. Per the germline V gene, CDR1 is SGHRS and CDR2 is YFSETQ. The CDR3 length is 17 residues. V dropped 0 bases and J dropped 6; count of bases not matched to a gene: 11. The CDR3 loop is CASSLGPRQGNAGELFF. The CDR3 DNA follows: TGCGCCAGCAGCTTGGGCCCCCGACAGGGTAATGCCGGGGAGCTGTTTTTT.

The V gene is TRBV28, the J gene TRBJ1-2; maybe TRBD1 (6 bases). Trimming stripped 5 bases from V and 1 base from J, with 11 bases between. The CDR3 contains 14 residues. Germline V CDR1 and CDR2: MDHEN, SYDVKM. This CDR3 reads CASSPQGHNYGYTF. As DNA, the CDR3 is TGTGCCAGCAGTCCCCAGGGGCATAACTATGGCTACACCTTC.

This clone has just one count. The gene calls are TRBV25-1 and TRBJ2-1; TRBD2 matches at 9 bases. The CDR3 has 15 residues. The J segment lost 8 bases and the V segment lost 3 bases, leaving 8 bases of the junction unmatched. Germline CDR1 and CDR2: MGHDK and SYGVNS. The CDR3 sequence is CASSDPGTSIDEQFF. CDR3 DNA sequence: TGTGCCAGCAGTGACCCCGGGACTAGCATCGATGAGCAGTTCTTC.

The chain uses TRBV19 and TRBJ1-5, with 8 bases identical to TRBD1. The CDR3 loop spans 14 amino acids. Germline V gene sequence: CDR1 LNHDA, CDR2 SQIVND (reference sequence). The V segment lost 10 bases and the J segment 1 base; nucleotides outside the gene matches: 6. The CDR3 sequence: CATNRGSSNQPQHF. The CDR3 DNA is TGTGCCACCAACAGGGGGTCGAGCAATCAGCCCCAGCATTTT.

The chain is built from TRBV18 and TRBJ1-5; the D gene is possibly TRBD1 (5 bases). The CDR3 sequence is 18 residues long. V was cut by 4 bases and J by 0 bases, with 19 bases left in between. Germline loops: CDR1 KGHSH, CDR2 LQKENI. The CDR3 DNA follows: TGTGCCAGCTCACTTTCCCCGGGGGATCGATATAGCAATCAGCCCCAGCATTTT. Residues: CASSLSPGDRYSNQPQHF.

The CDR3, as DNA: TGTGCCAGCAGTTTGGGGATCTCATTCAATCAGGGGAAAGGCTATGGCTACACCTTC. It specifies CASSLGISFNQGKGYGYTF. The chain has TRBV28 and TRBJ1-2, with D perhaps matching TRBD1 (6 bases). This CDR3 has 19 residues. Trimming removed 3 bases from V and 4 bases from J, with 27 bases in between. Germline loops: CDR1 MDHEN, CDR2 SYDVKM.

On this clone: At one end, the junction sequence differs from germline, possibly due to a read error. This rearrangement joins TRBV2 to TRBJ1-5, with TRBD1 as a possible D gene (5 bases). This CDR3 contains 15 residues. Germline loops: CDR1 SNHLY, CDR2 FYNNEI. CDR3 region: CVSSEGLGQSQPQHF. For the CDR3, the DNA is TGTGTCAGCAGTGAGGGGCTCGGGCAGAGTCAGCCCCAGCATTTT.

The chain carries TRBV6-1 and TRBJ2-5, with D perhaps TRBD2 (5 bases). V was pared by 2 bases and J by 0 bases, with 13 bases between. The CDR3 spans 16 residues. Germline CDR1 reads MNHNS; CDR2 reads SASEGT. CDR3 DNA: TGTGCCAGCAGTGAAACCGGGCGGGCGTACCAAGAGACCCAGTACTTC. Protein: CASSETGRAYQETQYF.

The chain links TRBV24-1 to TRBJ1-5; D unclear. In germline, CDR1 is KGHDR, CDR2 SFDVKD. V lost 7 bases, J lost 0 bases, and 6 bases lay in between. The CDR3 sequence is 13 residues long. DNA of the CDR3: TGTGCCACCAGACAGAATAGCAATCAGCCCCAGCATTTT. Amino acids: CATRQNSNQPQHF.

The chain has TRBV5-5 and TRBJ1-4, with 7 bases identical to TRBD1. Per the germline V gene, CDR1 is SGHKS and CDR2 is YYEKEE (reference sequence). J was trimmed by 8 bases and V by 4 bases; bases with no gene match: 8. The CDR3 is made up of 14 amino acids. Here the CDR3 DNA reads TGTGCCAGCAGCCATGGTGACAGGGTGGAAAAACTGTTTTTT. Translating it yields CASSHGDRVEKLFF.

CDR3 sequence: CASSYSAQLNTEAFF. For the CDR3, the DNA is TGTGCCAGCAGTTACTCGGCACAATTGAACACTGAAGCTTTCTTT. The chain uses TRBV6-5 and TRBJ1-1, with unresolved D. The length of the CDR3 is 15 residues. Germline V gives CDR1 MNHEY, CDR2 SVGAGI. With 0 bases removed from V and 0 bases from J, the gap between germline ends came to 8 bases.

This clone has only one observation. J is TRBJ1-6 and V is TRBV27; D unresolved. The ends were cut back, 0 bases at V and 5 bases at J, with 14 bases in the middle. In germline, CDR1 is MNHEY, CDR2 SMNVEV (reference sequence). The CDR3 runs 17 residues. The CDR3 spells CASSLSSRLYDNSPLHF. DNA of the CDR3: TGTGCCAGCAGTTTATCGTCCAGGTTGTACGATAATTCACCCCTCCACTTT.

This clone has only a few counts. CDR3 sequence (DNA): TGTGCCAGCAGCAATGGTCGGGGGAGAGGATTCGGAGAGACCCAGTACTTC. It specifies CASSNGRGRGFGETQYF. This chain links TRBV21-1 with TRBJ2-5; the table's D call TRBD2 went unverified against the DNA. TRBV21-1 is a documented pseudogene. CDR3 length: 17 residues.

As concerns this clone: The same CDR3 arises from other DNA sequences in this sample as well. The chain is built from TRBV18 and TRBJ1-1, with 11 bases lining up with TRBD1. The CDR3 contains 13 residues. Germline CDR1 is KGHSH and CDR2 is LQKENI. Unmatched junction bases numbered 0, after V lost 6 bases and J lost 3 bases. The CDR3 is CASSGQGDTEAFF. The CDR3 DNA is TGTGCCAGCTCGGGACAGGGGGACACTGAAGCTTTCTTT.

The CDR3 reads CASGSSGTGKNIQYF. The CDR3 DNA sequence: TGTGCCAGCGGATCTTCCGGGACAGGGAAAAACATTCAGTACTTC. The chain links TRBV28 to TRBJ2-4, with TRBD1 identical over 9 bases. Losses at the gene ends were 8 bases for V and 4 bases for J; bases not matched to a gene: 9. The CDR3 runs to 15 residues. Germline assignment: CDR1 MDHEN and CDR2 SYDVKM. Full variable domain (outside the CDR3, taken from reference TRBV28 and TRBJ2-4): DVKVTQSSRYLVKRTGEKVFLECVQDMDHENMFWYRQDPGLGLRLIYFSYDVKMKEKGDIPEGYSVSREKKERFSLILESASTNQTSMYLCASGSSGTGKNIQYFGAGTRLSVL.

The V gene is TRBV7-6, the J gene TRBJ1-4; the match to TRBD1 covers 10 bases. CDR1 is SGHVS and CDR2 is FNYEAQ in the germline V gene. With 1 base clipped from V and 9 bases from J, the junction kept 5 bases outside the gene matches. The CDR3 extends over 15 amino acids. DNA of the CDR3: TGTGCCAGCAGCTTAGAGGGGGACAGGGGTAAAAAACTGTTTTTT. Amino acid sequence: CASSLEGDRGKKLFF.

J is TRBJ1-5 and V is TRBV28; TRBD1 is a possible D gene (5 bases). The CDR3 has 15 residues. The germline CDR1 and CDR2 sequences are MDHEN and SYDVKM. Deletions cut 6 bases from V and 1 base from J, with 13 bases between. The CDR3 region has the DNA TGTGCCAGCAGGGCGGGGGGATCAAGCAATCAGCCCCAGCATTTT. Its protein is CASRAGGSSNQPQHF.

The V and J genes are TRBV25-1 and TRBJ2-5, with D unclear. The CDR3 extends over 13 amino acids. Germline CDR1 and CDR2: MGHDK and SYGVNS. Deletions cut 1 base from V and 5 bases from J, with 8 bases between. CDR3 region: CASSESYSETQYF. The CDR3 DNA reads as TGTGCCAGCAGTGAATCGTACAGTGAGACCCAGTACTTC.

This sequence joins TRBV11-2 and TRBJ1-1, with a possible D match to TRBD1 (5 bases). CDR1 and CDR2 from the germline V gene are SGHAT and FQNNGV. Trimming removed 1 base from V and 0 bases from J, with 12 bases in between. CDR3 length: 16 amino acids. CDR3 bases: TGTGCCAGCAGCTTAGCAACCACAGGCTTGAACACTGAAGCTTTCTTT. Encoded protein: CASSLATTGLNTEAFF.

This clone showed up just once. This chain connects TRBV5-6 to TRBJ1-2, with D unclear. Germline V lookup: CDR1 SGHDT, CDR2 YYEEEE. The CDR3 covers 14 residues. V lost 0 bases and J 6 bases, leaving 12 bases between the germline ends. The CDR3 here is CASSLVRTVHGYTF. The DNA of the CDR3 is TGTGCCAGCAGCTTGGTTCGAACAGTACATGGCTACACCTTC.

About this clone itself: Other DNA sequences within the sample encode an identical CDR3. The chain has TRBV20-1 and TRBJ1-4; D ambiguous. CDR3 length equals 11 residues. CDR1 and CDR2 (germline): DFQATT, SNEGSKA (reference sequence). Trimming took 5 bases from V and 4 from J, leaving 5 bases between them. The CDR3 is CSAPLNEKLFF. For the CDR3, the DNA is TGCAGTGCTCCACTTAATGAAAAACTGTTTTTT.

V and J are TRBV25-1 and TRBJ1-4; D perhaps matches TRBD1 (6 bases). V was pared by 6 bases and J by 0 bases, with 11 bases between. Germline V gene lookup returns CDR1 MGHDK and CDR2 SYGVNS. This CDR3 comprises 15 residues. CDR3 amino acids: CASSYRAATNEKLFF. CDR3 nucleotides: TGTGCCAGCAGCTACAGGGCCGCAACTAATGAAAAACTGTTTTTT. Using reference TRBV25-1 and TRBJ1-4 for the parts outside the CDR3, the full variable domain is EADIYQTPRYLVIGTGKKITLECSQTMGHDKMYWYQQDPGMELHLIHYSYGVNSTEKGDLSSESTVSRIRTEHFPLTLESARPSHTSQYLCASSYRAATNEKLFFGSGTQLSVL.

In its sample, this clone was seen a few times. The V gene is TRBV5-1, the J gene TRBJ1-2; 8 positions agree with TRBD1. V gave up 4 bases and J gave up 8 bases; unmatched junction bases: 7. This CDR3 is built from 13 residues. CDR1 and CDR2 from the germline V gene are SGHRS and YFSETQ. The CDR3, as DNA: TGCGCCAGCAGCACCCAGGGGGCGCAGGGCTACACCTTC. Its translation: CASSTQGAQGYTF. The full variable domain, completed using reference TRBV5-1 and TRBJ1-2, is KAGVTQTPRYLIKTRGQQVTLSCSPISGHRSVSWYQQTPGQGLQFLFEYFSETQRNKGNFPGRFSGRQFSNSRSEMNVSTLELGDSALYLCASSTQGAQGYTFGSGTRLTVV.